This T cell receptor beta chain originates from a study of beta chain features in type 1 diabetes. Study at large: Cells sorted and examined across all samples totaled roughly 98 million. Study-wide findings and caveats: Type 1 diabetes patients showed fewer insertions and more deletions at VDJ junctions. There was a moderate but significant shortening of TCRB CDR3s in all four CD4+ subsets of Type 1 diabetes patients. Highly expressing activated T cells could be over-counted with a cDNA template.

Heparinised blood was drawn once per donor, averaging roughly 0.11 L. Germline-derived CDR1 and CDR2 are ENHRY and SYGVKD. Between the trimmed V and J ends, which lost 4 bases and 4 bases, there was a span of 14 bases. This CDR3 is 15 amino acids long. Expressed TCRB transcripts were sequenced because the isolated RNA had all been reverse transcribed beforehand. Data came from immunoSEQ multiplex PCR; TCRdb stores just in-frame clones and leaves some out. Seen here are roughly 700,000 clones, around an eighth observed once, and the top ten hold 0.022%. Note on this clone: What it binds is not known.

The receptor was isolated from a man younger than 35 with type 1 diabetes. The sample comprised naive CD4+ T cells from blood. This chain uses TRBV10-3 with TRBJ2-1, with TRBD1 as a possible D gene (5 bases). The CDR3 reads CAISGGLGVYNEQFF. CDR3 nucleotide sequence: TGTGCCATCAGTGGCGGTCTAGGGGTGTACAATGAGCAGTTCTTC.